This TCR beta chain was retrieved from a study of T cell repertoires in cytomegalovirus infection. Whole-study context: Based on public TCR beta signatures, there were indications of CMV infection and of a matching HLA type. The study, taken as a whole, reports: The cumulative frequency of public TCR beta families identified carriers of CMV plus the relevant HLA. The response measured ex vivo was dominated by TCR beta clonotypes (HLA-C-restricted and CMV-specific).

From germline, CDR1 is SGHVS and CDR2 FNYEAQ. V lost 0 bases to trimming and J lost 7 bases; unmatched junction nucleotides: 5. CDR3 length equals 15 residues. This clonotype was picked up many times. Its antigen is as yet unknown. TCRdb passed the reads through MiXCR, listing each CDR3 protein once. The sample lists approximately 630,000 distinct CDR3 sequences, 20% to 25% occurring once. Source material: CD8+ T cells from PBMCs. The receptor comes from a human donor in good health (CMV status not recorded). Some clones in this sample may be carry-over from other donors' samples. This sequence joins TRBV7-6 and TRBJ2-1; TRBD2 agrees at 8 bases. For the CDR3, the DNA is TGTGCCAGCAGCTTAGCGCGGATAGCGGGGAATGAGCAGTTCTTC. Its translation: CASSLARIAGNEQFF.